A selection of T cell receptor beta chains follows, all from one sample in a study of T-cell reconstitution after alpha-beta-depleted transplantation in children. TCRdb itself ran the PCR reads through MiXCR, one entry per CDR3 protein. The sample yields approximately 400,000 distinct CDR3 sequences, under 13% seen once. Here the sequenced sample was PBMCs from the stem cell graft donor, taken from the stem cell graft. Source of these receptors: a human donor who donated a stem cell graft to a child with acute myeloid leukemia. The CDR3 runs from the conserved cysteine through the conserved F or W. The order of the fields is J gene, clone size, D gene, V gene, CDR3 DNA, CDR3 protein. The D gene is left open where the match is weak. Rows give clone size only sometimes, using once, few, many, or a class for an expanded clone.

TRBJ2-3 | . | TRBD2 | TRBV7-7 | TGTGCTAGCAGCCTTAGCGGGACTAGCCCCACAGATACGCAGTATTTT | CASSLSGTSPTDTQYF
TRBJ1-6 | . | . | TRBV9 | TGTGCCAGCACCTCAAGCTCCTATAATTCACCCCTCCACTTT | CASTSSSYNSPLHF
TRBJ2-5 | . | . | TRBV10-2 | TGCGCCTGCGGGACATCCCTCGATCAAGAGACCCAGTACTTC | CACGTSLDQETQYF
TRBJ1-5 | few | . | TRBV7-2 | TGTGCCAGCAGCTTCGACGGACCTGGGCAGCCCCAGCATTTT | CASSFDGPGQPQHF
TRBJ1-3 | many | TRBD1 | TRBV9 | TGTGCCAGCAGCCCAGCCAGGGGGCCGGGAAACACCATATATTTT | CASSPARGPGNTIYF
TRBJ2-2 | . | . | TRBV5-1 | TGCGCCAGCAGCTGGACGGGAGCGGACACCGGGGAGCTGTTTTTT | CASSWTGADTGELFF
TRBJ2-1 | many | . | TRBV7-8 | TGTGCCAGCAGCTTAGTTGTTAGCGCCATAAACAATGAGCAGTTCTTC | CASSLVVSAINNEQFF
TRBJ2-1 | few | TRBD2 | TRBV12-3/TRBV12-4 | TGTGCCAGCACCCCCCCGGGGTCGGGAGGTGCTTCCTACAATGAGCAGTTCTTC | CASTPPGSGGASYNEQFF
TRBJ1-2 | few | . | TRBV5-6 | TGTGCCAGCAGCTTCGACGTCGGGGGGCGTAACTATGGCTACACCTTC | CASSFDVGGRNYGYTF
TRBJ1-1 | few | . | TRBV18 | TGTGCCAGCTCACCAATGGGACCAGAGACAGCGAACACTGAAGCTTTCTTT | CASSPMGPETANTEAFF
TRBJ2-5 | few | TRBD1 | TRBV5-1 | TGCGCCAGCAGCTTGGCCCCCGGGACAGCGTACCAAGAGACCCAGTACTTC | CASSLAPGTAYQETQYF
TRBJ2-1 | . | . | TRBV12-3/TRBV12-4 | TGTGCCAGCAGCTATATCTTTGGAAATGAGCAGTTCTTC | CASSYIFGNEQFF
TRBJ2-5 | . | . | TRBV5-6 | TGTGACAGCAGCTATAGACTCCCAGAGACCCAGTACTTC | CDSSYRLPETQYF
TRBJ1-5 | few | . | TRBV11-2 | TGTGCCAGCAGCTTAGGACCCAAAACAGGTTATAGCAATCAGCCCCAGCATTTT | CASSLGPKTGYSNQPQHF
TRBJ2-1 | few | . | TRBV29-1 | TGCAGCGTTGAAGATCGAGGGCTATACAATGAGCAGTTCTTC | CSVEDRGLYNEQFF
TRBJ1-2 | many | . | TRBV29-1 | TGCAGCGTTGAGCACAGCAACTATGGCTACACCTTC | CSVEHSNYGYTF
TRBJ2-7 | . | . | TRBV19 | TGTGCCAGCCAGGAGGGCTACGAGCAGTACTTC | CASQEGYEQYF
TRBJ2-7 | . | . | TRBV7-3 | TGTGCCAGCAGCTTAACCGGGGGCAGCGAGCAGTACTTC | CASSLTGGSEQYF
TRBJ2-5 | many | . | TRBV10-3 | TGTGCCATCAGTGACCGCAAGGGACTCCAAGAGACCCAGTACTTC | CAISDRKGLQETQYF
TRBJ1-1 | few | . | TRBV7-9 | TGTGCCAGCAGCTTAGGGGGGAATGGACAAGCTTTCTTT | CASSLGGNGQAFF
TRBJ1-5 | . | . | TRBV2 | TGTGCCAGCAGAGTTGGGCATAGCAATCAGCCCCAGCATTTT | CASRVGHSNQPQHF
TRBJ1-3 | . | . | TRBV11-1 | TGTGCCAGCAGCTTATCAAGCCTAGGAACGCGCTCTGGAAACACCATATATTTT | CASSLSSLGTRSGNTIYF
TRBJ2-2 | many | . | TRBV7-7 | TGTGCTAGCAGCTTGACGAACACCGGGGAGCTGTTTTTT | CASSLTNTGELFF
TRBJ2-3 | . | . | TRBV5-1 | TGCGCCAGCAGCCGTACCACAGGGGGGGGCACAGATACGCAGTATTTT | CASSRTTGGGTDTQYF
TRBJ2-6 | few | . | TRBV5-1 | TGCGCCAGCAGCTTGAGGGGCAACCCGGGACAAAAAATCTCTGGGGCCAACGTCCTGACTTTC | CASSLRGNPGQKISGANVLTF
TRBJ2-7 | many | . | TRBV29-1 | TGCAGCGTATATCGTAACTCCTACGAGCAGTACTTC | CSVYRNSYEQYF
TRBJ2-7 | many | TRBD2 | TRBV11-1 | TGTGCCAGCAGCTTAGGTAGCGGGCTCTACGAGCAGTACTTC | CASSLGSGLYEQYF
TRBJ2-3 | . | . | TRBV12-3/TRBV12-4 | TGTGCCAGCAGTAGCGACAGGAAAGATACGCAGTATTTT | CASSSDRKDTQYF
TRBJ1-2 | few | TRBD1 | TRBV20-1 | TGCAGTGCTGGTGACAGGGGCTATGGCTACACCTTC | CSAGDRGYGYTF
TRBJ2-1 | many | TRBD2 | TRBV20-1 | TGCAGTGCTACGGGACTAGCGGACTACAATGAGCAGTTCTTC | CSATGLADYNEQFF
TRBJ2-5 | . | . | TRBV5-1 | TGCGCCAGCAGCTTGCCGGAGGGTAAAGAGACCCAGTACTTC | CASSLPEGKETQYF
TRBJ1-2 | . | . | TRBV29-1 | TGCAGCGTTGAAATACCGGGACAAATCTATGGCTACACCTTC | CSVEIPGQIYGYTF
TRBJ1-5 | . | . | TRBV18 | TGTGCCAGCTCACGAGCCGAAACGGGTCAGCCCCAGCATTTT | CASSRAETGQPQHF
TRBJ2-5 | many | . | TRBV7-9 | TGTGCCAGCAGCTTAGCGGCCGAGGAGACCCAGTACTTC | CASSLAAEETQYF
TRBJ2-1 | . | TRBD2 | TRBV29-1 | TGCAGCGTTGAAGATGGGGCTAGCGGGAGGGCCGTTGAGCAGTTCTTC | CSVEDGASGRAVEQFF
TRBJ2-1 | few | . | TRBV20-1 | TGCAGTGCTAGAGACACGAGTACCTACAATGAGCAGTTCTTC | CSARDTSTYNEQFF
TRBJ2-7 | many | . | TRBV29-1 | TGCAGCGTTCAGGGGGGAGACGAGCAGTACTTC | CSVQGGDEQYF
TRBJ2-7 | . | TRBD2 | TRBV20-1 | TGCAGTGCCGCTCCTAGCGGTCGGGAGCAGTACTTC | CSAAPSGREQYF
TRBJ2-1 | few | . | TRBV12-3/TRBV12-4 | TGTGCCAGCAGTTTTACAGTGGATGAGCAGTTCTTC | CASSFTVDEQFF
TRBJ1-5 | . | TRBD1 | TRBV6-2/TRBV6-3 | TGTGCCAGCTCTTTTGGAACAGGGGGTAGCAATCAGCCCCAGCATTTT | CASSFGTGGSNQPQHF
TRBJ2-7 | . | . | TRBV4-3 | TGCGCCAGCAGCCAAGTCGGGGATCCCGAGCAGTACTTC | CASSQVGDPEQYF
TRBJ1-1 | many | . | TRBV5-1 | TGCGCCAGCAGCCAAGCCACCCAGAAGGGGTCTGAAGCTTTCTTT | CASSQATQKGSEAFF
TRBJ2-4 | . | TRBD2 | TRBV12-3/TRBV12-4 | TGTGCCAGCAGTTTAGGCGGGACTAGCGGGAGGTTAGCCAAAAACATTCAGTACTTC | CASSLGGTSGRLAKNIQYF
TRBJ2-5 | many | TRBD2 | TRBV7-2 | TGTGCCAGCAGCTCGGACCTCAGCGGGAATGGGGAGACCCAGTACTTC | CASSSDLSGNGETQYF
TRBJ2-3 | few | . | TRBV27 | TGTGCCAGCAGGTTAAACGGGGACACAGATACGCAGTATTTT | CASRLNGDTDTQYF
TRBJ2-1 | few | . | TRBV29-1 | TGCAGCGTCCCTGATGGGGCTAGGAGTAACCATGAGCAGTTCTTC | CSVPDGARSNHEQFF
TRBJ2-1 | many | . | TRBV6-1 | TGTGCCAGCAGTGAACCGTTCAATGAGCAGTTCTTC | CASSEPFNEQFF
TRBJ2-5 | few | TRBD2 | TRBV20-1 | TGCAGTGCTAGAGCCAGCGGGAGTGCAGAGACCCAGTACTTC | CSARASGSAETQYF
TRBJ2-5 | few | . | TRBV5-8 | TGTGCCAGCAGCTTGGAAGAGGGCCGGGGGCAAGAGACCCAGTACTTC | CASSLEEGRGQETQYF